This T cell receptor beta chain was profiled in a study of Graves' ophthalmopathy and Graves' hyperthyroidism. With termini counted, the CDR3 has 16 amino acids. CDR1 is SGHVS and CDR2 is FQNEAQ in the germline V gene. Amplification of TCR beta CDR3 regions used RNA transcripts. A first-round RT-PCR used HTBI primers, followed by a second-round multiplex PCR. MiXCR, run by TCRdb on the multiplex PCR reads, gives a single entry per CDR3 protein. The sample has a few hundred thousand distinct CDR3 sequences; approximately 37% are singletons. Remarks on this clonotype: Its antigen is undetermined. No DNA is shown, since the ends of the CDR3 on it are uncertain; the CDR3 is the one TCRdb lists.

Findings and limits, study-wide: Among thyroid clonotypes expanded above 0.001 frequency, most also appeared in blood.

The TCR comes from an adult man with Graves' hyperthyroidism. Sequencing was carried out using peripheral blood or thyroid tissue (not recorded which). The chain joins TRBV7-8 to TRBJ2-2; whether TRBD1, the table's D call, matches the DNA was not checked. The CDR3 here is CASSLRGGPTPGSCFF.